These 9 T cell receptor beta chains were all obtained from the same sample, sequenced in a study of T cell repertoires in cytomegalovirus infection. Which antigens these TCRs recognize remains unknown. TCRdb independently ran MiXCR on the reads; one entry per CDR3 protein. Here the sample spans approximately 990,000 distinct CDR3 sequences, about a third being singletons. The sample here was cultured CD8+ T cells from PBMCs, taken from culture after CMV antigen stimulation. These receptors originate from a human donor in good health (CMV status not recorded). Some clones in this sample may be carry-over from other donors' samples.

This clonotype was observed a few times. The V gene is TRBV6-1, the J gene TRBJ2-1, with TRBD1 as a possible D gene (6 bases). This CDR3 region has 11 residues. V lost 10 bases to trimming and J lost 6 bases, with 10 bases between them. CDR1 is MNHNS, CDR2 SASEGT, per germline. This CDR3 reads CATLGGNEQFF. CDR3 DNA sequence: TGTGCCACTTTAGGGGGCAATGAGCAGTTCTTC.

This clonotype was counted ten times or more. The chain combines TRBV2 with TRBJ2-7, with a possible D match to TRBD1 (6 bases). The germline V gene has CDR1 SNHLY and CDR2 FYNNEI. V lost 2 bases and J 0 bases, leaving 14 bases between the germline ends. The CDR3 covers 16 residues. CDR3 DNA sequence: TGTGCCAGCAGTGAACAAACAGGGCCTTCCTCCTACGAGCAGTACTTC. Its translation: CASSEQTGPSSYEQYF.

This clonotype has more than one count but fewer than ten. V usage is TRBV7-2 and J usage is TRBJ2-3; D is uncertain. The CDR3 is 12 amino acids. Germline V gene data show CDR1 as SGHTA and CDR2 as FQGNSA. Trimming shortened V by 3 bases and J by 4 bases, and 5 bases separated the two germline ends. The CDR3 sequence is CASSFLPDTQYF. Written as DNA, the CDR3 is TGTGCCAGCAGCTTTCTGCCAGATACGCAGTATTTT.

This clonotype was detected many times. This sequence joins TRBV7-6 and TRBJ2-7; D is possibly TRBD2 (7 bases). Between the trimmed V and J ends, which lost 4 bases and 4 bases, there was a span of 20 bases. The CDR3 is 16 amino acids. The germline gives CDR1 SGHVS, CDR2 FNYEAQ. For the CDR3, the DNA is TGTGCCAGCAGCTCGGGGGGAATGGGGGCGATTTACGAGCAGTACTTC. It codes for CASSSGGMGAIYEQYF.

The CDR3 DNA reads TGTGCCACAGAGCTAGATACGCAGTATTTT. It yields the protein CATELDTQYF. The chain couples TRBV28 to TRBJ2-3; no clear D gene. V shed 10 bases and J shed 5 bases, with 7 bases lying between them. The CDR3 has 10 amino acids. In germline, CDR1 is MDHEN, CDR2 SYDVKM.

The chain carries TRBV6-5 and TRBJ2-1; a weak D match, TRBD1 (5 bases). The CDR3 loop spans 15 amino acids. Germline loops: CDR1 MNHEY, CDR2 SVGAGI. V was trimmed by 0 bases and J by 5 bases, leaving 11 bases between them. CDR3 sequence: CASSYSVTANNEQFF. In DNA form, the CDR3 reads TGTGCCAGCAGTTACTCGGTGACAGCCAACAATGAGCAGTTCTTC.

This sequence joins TRBV27 and TRBJ1-2; D is uncertain. V shed 6 bases and J shed 5 bases, with 22 bases lying between them. Germline assignment: CDR1 MNHEY and CDR2 SMNVEV (reference sequence). CDR3 size: 16 residues. CDR3: CASSHLLVGEAYGYTF. Here the CDR3 DNA reads TGTGCCAGCAGCCACCTCTTAGTTGGGGAAGCTTATGGCTACACCTTC.

This clonotype was detected only a few times. The rearrangement uses TRBV19 and TRBJ2-7; D is ambiguous. From germline, CDR1 is LNHDA and CDR2 SQIVND (reference sequence). This CDR3 region has 13 residues. V lost 5 bases and J lost 7, with 15 bases in between. In DNA form, the CDR3 reads TGTGCCAGTAGTCGTAGACATATGGGGGAGCAGTACGTC. As protein: CASSRRHMGEQYV.

This chain links TRBV5-1 with TRBJ1-1; D ambiguous. CDR1 and CDR2 from the germline V gene are SGHRS and YFSETQ. V shed 5 bases and J shed 7 bases, with 12 bases lying between them. The CDR3 has 12 amino acids. The CDR3 loop reads CASRLTAGEAFF. The CDR3 nucleotides read TGCGCCAGCAGGTTGACGGCAGGTGAAGCTTTCTTT.